This TCR beta chain was retrieved from a study of shared clonotypes between healthy human individuals. The CDR3 has 14 amino acids. CDR1 and CDR2 from the germline V gene are MGHRA and YSYEKL. Trimming removed 0 bases at V and 1 base at J, with 7 bases between. Terminally differentiated effector memory CD45RA+ cells were excluded by CCR7 positive selection of CD45RO-negative cells. It was at deep level that the assay was run. Sequencing was performed with immunoSEQ multiplex PCR; in TCRdb, only in-frame clones are kept and a portion is missing. Here the sample spans about 750,000 clones, more than 85% being singletons.

The rearrangement links TRBV4-1 to TRBJ2-7; D not certain. The sample consisted of naive CD8+ T cells sorted from blood. The origin of this receptor is a man aged 25-40 years in good health. The CDR3 coding sequence is TGCGCCAGCAGCCAAGAACCCAGTTCCTACGAGCAGTACTTC. The encoded protein is CASSQEPSSYEQYF.